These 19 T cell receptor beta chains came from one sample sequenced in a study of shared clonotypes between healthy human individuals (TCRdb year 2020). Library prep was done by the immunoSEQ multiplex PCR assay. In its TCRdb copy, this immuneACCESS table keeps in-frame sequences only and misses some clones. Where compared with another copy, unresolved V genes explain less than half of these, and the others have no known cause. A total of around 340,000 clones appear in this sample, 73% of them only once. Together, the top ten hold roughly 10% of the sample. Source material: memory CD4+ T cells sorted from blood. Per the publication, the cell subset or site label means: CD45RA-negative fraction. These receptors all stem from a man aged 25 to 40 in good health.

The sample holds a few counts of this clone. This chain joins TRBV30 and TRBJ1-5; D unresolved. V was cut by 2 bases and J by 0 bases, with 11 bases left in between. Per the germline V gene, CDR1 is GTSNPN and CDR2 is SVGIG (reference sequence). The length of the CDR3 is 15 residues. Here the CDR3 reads CAWSRFGISNQPQHF. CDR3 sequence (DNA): TGTGCCTGGAGTAGGTTCGGCATTAGCAATCAGCCCCAGCATTTT.

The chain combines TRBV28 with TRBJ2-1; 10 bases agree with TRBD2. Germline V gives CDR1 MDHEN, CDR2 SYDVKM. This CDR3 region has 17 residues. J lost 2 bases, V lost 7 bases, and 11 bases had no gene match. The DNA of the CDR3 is TGTGCCAGCACCAAACCCCTAGCGGGAGTAACCTACAATGAGCAGTTCTTC. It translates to CASTKPLAGVTYNEQFF.

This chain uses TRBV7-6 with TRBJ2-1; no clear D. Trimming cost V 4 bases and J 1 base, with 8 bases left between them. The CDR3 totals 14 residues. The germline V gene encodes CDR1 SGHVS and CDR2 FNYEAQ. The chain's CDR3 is CASSSLQSYNEQFF. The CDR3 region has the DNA TGTGCCAGCAGCTCCCTACAGTCCTACAATGAGCAGTTCTTC.

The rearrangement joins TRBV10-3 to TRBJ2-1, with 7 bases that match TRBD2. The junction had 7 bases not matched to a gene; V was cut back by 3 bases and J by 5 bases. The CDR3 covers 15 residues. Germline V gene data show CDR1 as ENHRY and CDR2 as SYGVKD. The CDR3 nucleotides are TGTGCCATCAGTGACGGGGGACTACGGAACAATGAGCAGTTCTTC. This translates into CAISDGGLRNNEQFF.

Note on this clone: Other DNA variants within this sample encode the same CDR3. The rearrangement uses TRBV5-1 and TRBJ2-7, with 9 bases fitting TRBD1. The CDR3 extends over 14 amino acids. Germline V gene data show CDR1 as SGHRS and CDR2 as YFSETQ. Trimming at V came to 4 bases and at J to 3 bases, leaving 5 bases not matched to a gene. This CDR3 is CASSPGQGLYEQYF. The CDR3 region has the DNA TGCGCCAGCAGCCCGGGACAGGGCCTCTACGAGCAGTACTTC.

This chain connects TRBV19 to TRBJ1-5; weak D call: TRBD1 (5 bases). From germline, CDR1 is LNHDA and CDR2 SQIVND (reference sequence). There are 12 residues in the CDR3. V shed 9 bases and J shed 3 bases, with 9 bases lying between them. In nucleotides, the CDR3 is TGTGCCAGCCGGGGCCTCAATCAGCCCCAGCATTTT. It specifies CASRGLNQPQHF.

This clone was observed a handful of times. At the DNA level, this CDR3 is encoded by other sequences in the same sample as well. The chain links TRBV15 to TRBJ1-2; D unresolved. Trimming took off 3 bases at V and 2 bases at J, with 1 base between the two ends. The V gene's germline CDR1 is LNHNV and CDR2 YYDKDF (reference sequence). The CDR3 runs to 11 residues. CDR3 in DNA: TGTGCCACCAGCAGCAACTATGGCTACACCTTC. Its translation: CATSSNYGYTF.

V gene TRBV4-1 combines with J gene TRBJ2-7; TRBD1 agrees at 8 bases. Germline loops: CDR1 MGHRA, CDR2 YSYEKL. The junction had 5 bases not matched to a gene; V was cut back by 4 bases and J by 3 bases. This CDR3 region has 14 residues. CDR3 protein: CASSPPDRVYEQYF. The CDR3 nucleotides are TGCGCCAGCAGCCCACCGGACAGGGTCTACGAGCAGTACTTC.

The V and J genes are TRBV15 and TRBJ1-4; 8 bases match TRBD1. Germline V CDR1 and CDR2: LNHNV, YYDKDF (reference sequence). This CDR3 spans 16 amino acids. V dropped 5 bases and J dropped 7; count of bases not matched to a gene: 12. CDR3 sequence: CATSPTTGDGSEKLFF. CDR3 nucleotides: TGTGCCACCAGCCCAACGACAGGGGACGGCAGTGAAAAACTGTTTTTT.

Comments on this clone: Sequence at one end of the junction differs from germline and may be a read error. CDR3 DNA sequence: TGTGCTAGCAGCTTAGGATCGGGATTAGGAAATGAGCAGTTCTTC. It codes for CASSLGSGLGNEQFF. The V call is TRBV7-7, the J call TRBJ2-1, with D possibly matching TRBD2 (5 bases). Germline CDR1 and CDR2: SSHAT and FNYEAQ (reference sequence). This CDR3 is built from 15 residues.

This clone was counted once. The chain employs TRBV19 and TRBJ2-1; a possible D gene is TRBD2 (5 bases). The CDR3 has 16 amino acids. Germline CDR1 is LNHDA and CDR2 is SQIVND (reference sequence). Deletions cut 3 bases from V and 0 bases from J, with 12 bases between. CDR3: CASSMRRVSSYNEQFF. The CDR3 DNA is TGTGCCAGTAGTATGCGGCGGGTGAGCTCCTACAATGAGCAGTTCTTC. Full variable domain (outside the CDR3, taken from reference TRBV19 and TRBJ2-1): DGGITQSPKYLFRKEGQNVTLSCEQNLNHDAMYWYRQDPGQGLRLIYYSQIVNDFQKGDIAEGYSVSREKKESFPLTVTSAQKNPTAFYLCASSMRRVSSYNEQFFGPGTRLTVL.

CDR3 region: CASSFAGGLGEQYF. The CDR3 DNA reads as TGTGCCAGCAGTTTCGCGGGAGGTCTAGGCGAGCAGTACTTC. The J gene is TRBJ2-7, the V gene TRBV28; 8 bases map to TRBD2. Germline values: CDR1 MDHEN, CDR2 SYDVKM. V shed 3 bases and J 6 bases; nucleotides not matched to a gene: 7. This CDR3 has 14 residues.

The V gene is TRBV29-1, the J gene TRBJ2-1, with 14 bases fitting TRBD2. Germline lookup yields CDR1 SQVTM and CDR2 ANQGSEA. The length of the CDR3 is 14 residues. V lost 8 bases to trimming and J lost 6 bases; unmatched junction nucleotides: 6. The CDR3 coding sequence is TGCAGCCTAGTCGGACTAGCGGGAGGCAATGAGCAGTTCTTC. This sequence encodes CSLVGLAGGNEQFF.

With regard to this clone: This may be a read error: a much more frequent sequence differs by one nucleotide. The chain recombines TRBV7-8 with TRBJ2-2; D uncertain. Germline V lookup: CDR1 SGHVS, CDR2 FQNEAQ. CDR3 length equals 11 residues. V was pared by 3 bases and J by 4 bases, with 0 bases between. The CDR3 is CASSFTGELFF. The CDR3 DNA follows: TGTGCCAGCAGCTTCACCGGGGAGCTGTTTTTT.

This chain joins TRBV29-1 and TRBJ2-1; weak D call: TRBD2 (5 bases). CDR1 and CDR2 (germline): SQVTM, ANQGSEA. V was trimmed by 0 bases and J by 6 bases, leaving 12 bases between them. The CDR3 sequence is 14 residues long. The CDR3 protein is CSVEERTSRNEQFF. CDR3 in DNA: TGCAGCGTTGAAGAACGAACTAGTCGCAATGAGCAGTTCTTC.

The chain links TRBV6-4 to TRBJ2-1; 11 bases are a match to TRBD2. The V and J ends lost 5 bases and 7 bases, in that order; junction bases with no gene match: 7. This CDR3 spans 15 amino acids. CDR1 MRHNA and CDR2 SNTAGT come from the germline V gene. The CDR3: CASSLLAGAMNEQFF. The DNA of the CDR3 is TGTGCCAGCAGTCTACTAGCGGGAGCCATGAATGAGCAGTTCTTC.

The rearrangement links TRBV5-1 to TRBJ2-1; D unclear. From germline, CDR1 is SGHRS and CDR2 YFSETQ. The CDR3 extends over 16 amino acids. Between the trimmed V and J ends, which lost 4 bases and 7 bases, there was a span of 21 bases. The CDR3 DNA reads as TGCGCCAGCAGCCTGGCTATAGGGATGATGGCAAATGAGCAGTTCTTC. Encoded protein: CASSLAIGMMANEQFF.

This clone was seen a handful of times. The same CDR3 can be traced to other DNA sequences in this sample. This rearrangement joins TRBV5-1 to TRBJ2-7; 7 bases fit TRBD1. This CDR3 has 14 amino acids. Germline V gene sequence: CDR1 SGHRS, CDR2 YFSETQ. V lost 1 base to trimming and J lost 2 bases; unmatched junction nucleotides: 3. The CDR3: CASSLLGQTYEQYF. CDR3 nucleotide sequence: TGCGCCAGCAGCTTGCTGGGACAGACCTACGAGCAGTACTTC.

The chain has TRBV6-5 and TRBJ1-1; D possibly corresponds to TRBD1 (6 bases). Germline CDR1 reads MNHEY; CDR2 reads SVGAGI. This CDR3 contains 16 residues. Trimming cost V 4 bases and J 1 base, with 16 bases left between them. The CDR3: CASSFRDIRENTEAFF. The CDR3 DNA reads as TGTGCCAGCAGTTTCCGGGACATTAGGGAGAACACTGAAGCTTTCTTT.